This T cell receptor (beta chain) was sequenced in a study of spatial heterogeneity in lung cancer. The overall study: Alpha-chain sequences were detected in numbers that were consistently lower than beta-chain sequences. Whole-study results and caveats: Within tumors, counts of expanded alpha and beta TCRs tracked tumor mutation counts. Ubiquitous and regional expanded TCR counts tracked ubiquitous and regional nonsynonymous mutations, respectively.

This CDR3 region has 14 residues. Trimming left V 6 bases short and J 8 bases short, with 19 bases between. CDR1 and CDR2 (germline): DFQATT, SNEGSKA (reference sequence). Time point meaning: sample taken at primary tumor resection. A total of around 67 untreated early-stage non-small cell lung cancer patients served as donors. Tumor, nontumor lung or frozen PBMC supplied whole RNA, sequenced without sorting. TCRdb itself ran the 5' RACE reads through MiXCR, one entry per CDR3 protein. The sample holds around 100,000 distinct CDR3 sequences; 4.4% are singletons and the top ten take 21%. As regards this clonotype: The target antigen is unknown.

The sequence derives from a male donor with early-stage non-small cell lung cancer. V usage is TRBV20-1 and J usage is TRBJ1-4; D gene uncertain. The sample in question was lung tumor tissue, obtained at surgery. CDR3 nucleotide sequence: TGCAGTGCCCCCAGGCCGGGAGTTAACGAAAAACTGTTTTTT. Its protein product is CSAPRPGVNEKLFF.